A single sample gave rise to the 30 T cell receptor beta chains below, sequenced in a study of human T cells and chemical hapten exposure. TCRdb ran MiXCR on the RACE reads and lists one entry per CDR3 protein. The table lists about 51,000 distinct CDR3 sequences, approximately 8.8% of them singletons. Time point specified: pre-sensitization, week 0. Treatment of the sample: therapeutic diphenylcyclopropenone sensitization with weekly scalp DPC. Source: whole blood, taken in connection with sensitization to the hapten diphenylcyclopropenone (DPC). Receptors originate from a woman aged 40 to 49 with alopecia areata. Some clones in this sample may be carry-over from other donors' samples.

There are many counts of this clonotype. The rearrangement joins TRBV6-1 to TRBJ2-4; no definite D call. Trimming removed 3 bases from V and 2 bases from J, with 14 bases in between. Looked up from germline, CDR1 is MNHNS and CDR2 is SASEGT. The CDR3 consists of 16 residues. The CDR3, as DNA: TGTGCCAGCAGTGATGTAAGGGTTTCGACCAAAAACATTCAGTACTTC. As protein: CASSDVRVSTKNIQYF.

V usage is TRBV6-2 or TRBV6-3 and J usage is TRBJ2-2, with D perhaps matching TRBD1 (5 bases). The CDR3 has 15 residues. V was pared by 2 bases and J by 4 bases, with 11 bases between. Germline V lookup: CDR1 MNHEY, CDR2 SVGEGT. The DNA for the CDR3 is TGTGCCAGCAGTTACCTACAGGCGCCCACCGGGGAGCTGTTTTTT. This codes for CASSYLQAPTGELFF.

V is TRBV3-1 and J is TRBJ2-7; D is perhaps TRBD1 (5 bases). Germline loops: CDR1 LGHDT, CDR2 YNNKEL (reference sequence). The V end lost 2 bases, the J end lost 3 bases, and 8 bases lay between the germline ends. The CDR3 has 13 residues. The CDR3 sequence is CASSQQGVYEQYF. In DNA form, the CDR3 reads TGTGCCAGCAGCCAACAAGGGGTCTACGAGCAGTACTTC.

This clonotype was recorded a few times. The chain joins TRBV29-1 to TRBJ1-1, with TRBD1 as a possible D gene (6 bases). The CDR3 totals 12 residues. Trimming removed 1 base at V and 5 bases at J, with 8 bases between. Germline V gives CDR1 SQVTM, CDR2 ANQGSEA. CDR3 coding DNA: TGCAGCGTTGAAGTAACAGGGACTGAAGCTTTCTTT. Protein product: CSVEVTGTEAFF.

This clonotype has only a few counts. V is TRBV12-3 or TRBV12-4 and J is TRBJ2-3; 7 bases line up with TRBD2. Trimming cost V 5 bases and J 0 bases; bases outside gene matches: 5. CDR3 length equals 15 residues. For the CDR3, the DNA is TGTGCCAGCAGTCGGAGCGGGGAAAGCACAGATACGCAGTATTTT. This translates into CASSRSGESTDTQYF.

This clonotype appeared many times. The chain has TRBV7-9 and TRBJ2-5; 8 bases fit TRBD2. V was pared by 8 bases and J by 4 bases, with 24 bases of the junction left unmatched. The CDR3 is made up of 19 amino acids. The germline V gene has CDR1 SEHNR and CDR2 FQNEAQ (reference sequence). CDR3 loop: CASVSVGRGGQRIGETQYF. The CDR3 nucleotides are TGTGCCAGCGTTTCCGTGGGCCGGGGGGGCCAGCGTATAGGAGAGACCCAGTACTTC.

Only a few counts were recorded for this clonotype. The rearrangement links TRBV5-4 to TRBJ2-1, with D perhaps matching TRBD2 (8 bases). The V gene lost 6 bases and the J gene lost 4 bases, with 20 bases spanning the gap. The germline gives CDR1 SGHNT, CDR2 YYREEE (reference sequence). The CDR3 length is 16 residues. The CDR3 reads CASTLGGGGLYNEQFF. In DNA form, the CDR3 reads TGTGCCAGCACCCTAGGGGGCGGGGGGCTTTACAATGAGCAGTTCTTC.

This clonotype was recorded many times. The rearrangement joins TRBV5-5 to TRBJ2-4; D unresolved. CDR1 and CDR2 (germline): SGHKS, YYEKEE (reference sequence). CDR3 length: 17 residues. V shed 0 bases and J shed 0 bases, with 13 bases lying between them. CDR3 DNA sequence: TGTGCCAGCAGCTTGGCAGGAAACCTACTAGCCAAAAACATTCAGTACTTC. The encoded protein is CASSLAGNLLAKNIQYF.

Many counts were recorded for this clonotype. The J gene is TRBJ1-2, the V gene TRBV27; 7 bases match TRBD1. Germline assignment: CDR1 MNHEY and CDR2 SMNVEV (reference sequence). The CDR3 is 15 amino acids. The V segment lost 6 bases and the J segment 2 bases; nucleotides outside the gene matches: 9. The CDR3 here is CASSHFPGQNYGYTF. For the CDR3, the DNA is TGTGCCAGCAGCCACTTCCCGGGACAGAACTATGGCTACACCTTC.

There are many counts of this clonotype. The rearrangement joins TRBV4-2 to TRBJ1-5; D not certain. With 2 bases removed from V and 4 bases from J, the gap between germline ends came to 9 bases. The CDR3 is 14 residues long. Germline CDR1 is LGHNA and CDR2 is YNFKEQ. The CDR3 nucleotides are TGTGCCAGCAGCCAATTGGACGGTAATCAGCCCCAGCATTTT. It yields the protein CASSQLDGNQPQHF.

This clonotype has ten or more counts. CDR3: CAWSGRDGSSYEQYF. Here the CDR3 DNA reads TGTGCCTGGAGTGGCCGGGACGGAAGCTCCTACGAGCAGTACTTC. The chain uses TRBV30 and TRBJ2-7; D may be TRBD1 or TRBD2 (5 bases each). V lost 1 base and J 0 bases, leaving 13 bases between the germline ends. Germline V lookup: CDR1 GTSNPN, CDR2 SVGIG (reference sequence). The CDR3 has 15 amino acids.

At least ten counts were recorded for this clonotype. The rearrangement joins TRBV30 to TRBJ1-1; D possibly corresponds to TRBD1 (5 bases). This CDR3 region has 16 residues. Germline CDR1 and CDR2: GTSNPN and SVGIG (reference sequence). Trimming cost V 1 base and J 0 bases, with 15 bases left between them. CDR3: CAWSAHGGRLNTEAFF. In nucleotides, the CDR3 is TGTGCCTGGAGTGCCCACGGGGGAAGACTGAACACTGAAGCTTTCTTT.

This clonotype was recorded many times. The chain recombines TRBV9 with TRBJ2-7, with 10 nucleotides matching TRBD2. The V segment lost 0 bases and the J segment 4 bases; nucleotides outside the gene matches: 4. Germline lookup yields CDR1 SGDLS and CDR2 YYNGEE. The CDR3 totals 15 residues. CDR3 DNA sequence: TGTGCCAGCAGCGTAGCGGCTAGCGGGAGTTACGAGCAGTACTTC. Residues: CASSVAASGSYEQYF.

This clonotype showed up many times. The rearrangement joins TRBV6-2 or TRBV6-3 to TRBJ2-3; possible D gene TRBD2, 5 bases. The ends were cut back, 3 bases at V and 3 bases at J, with 13 bases in the middle. Germline CDR1 is MNHEY and CDR2 is SVGEGT. The CDR3 spans 15 residues. In nucleotides, the CDR3 is TGTGCCAGCAGTTATTCTGGGGAGTCTACAGATACGCAGTATTTT. Encoded protein: CASSYSGESTDTQYF.

At least ten counts were recorded for this clonotype. This chain uses TRBV20-1 with TRBJ2-3, with 7 bases fitting TRBD1. This CDR3 has 15 amino acids. Germline loops: CDR1 DFQATT, CDR2 SNEGSKA (reference sequence). The ends lost 3 bases at V and 4 bases at J; junction bases unmatched: 10. The CDR3 is CSARSDRSAADTQYF. The CDR3 DNA reads TGCAGTGCTAGGTCGGACAGGTCGGCGGCAGATACGCAGTATTTT.

This clonotype was counted only a few times. The CDR3: CASLNRPGGTEAFF. The DNA for the CDR3 is TGTGCCAGCCTCAACCGGCCAGGCGGCACTGAAGCTTTCTTT. V and J are TRBV28 and TRBJ1-1; D is uncertain. V gave up 8 bases and J gave up 4 bases, with 17 bases separating them. Germline CDR1 and CDR2: MDHEN and SYDVKM. The CDR3 consists of 14 residues.

This clonotype was observed at least ten times. The V gene is TRBV6-2 or TRBV6-3, the J gene TRBJ2-3; D may be TRBD2 (6 bases). V gave up 5 bases and J gave up 3 bases, with 12 bases separating them. Germline-derived CDR1 and CDR2 are MNHEY and SVGEGT. CDR3 length: 14 amino acids. The CDR3 spells CASSPGLTTDTQYF. The CDR3 nucleotides read TGTGCCAGCAGTCCGGGACTTACAACAGATACGCAGTATTTT.

This clonotype was counted many times. The chain uses TRBV7-3 and TRBJ2-3; TRBD1 is a possible D gene (5 bases). Trimming left V 0 bases short and J 4 bases short, with 11 bases between. Germline CDR1 SGHTA, CDR2 FQGTGA. The CDR3 totals 15 residues. Here the CDR3 DNA reads TGTGCCAGCAGCTTAACGGCTGGCAGGGCAGATACGCAGTATTTT. It encodes CASSLTAGRADTQYF.

This clonotype was observed at least ten times. The chain uses TRBV12-3 or TRBV12-4 and TRBJ2-3; 8 nucleotides match TRBD2. CDR3 size: 15 residues. V was pared by 5 bases and J by 0 bases, with 4 bases of the junction left unmatched. CDR3: CASSHSGESTDTQYF. CDR3 bases: TGTGCCAGCAGTCATAGCGGGGAAAGCACAGATACGCAGTATTTT.

This clonotype was detected many times. The junction and the germline gene differ at one end; a read error may be behind it. The chain has TRBV7-2 and TRBJ1-2; no clear D gene. From germline, CDR1 is SGHTA and CDR2 FQGNSA. The CDR3 totals 13 residues. The CDR3 spells CASSPDGVAFPNF. The CDR3 region has the DNA TGTGCCAGCAGCCCAGACGGGGTTGCGTTCCCCAACTTC.

This clonotype was counted ten times or more. The genes are TRBV5-1 and TRBJ2-3; 9 nucleotides agree with TRBD1. There are 14 residues in the CDR3. Losses at the gene ends were 8 bases for V and 1 base for J; bases not matched to a gene: 5. CDR1 SGHRS and CDR2 YFSETQ come from the germline V gene. The CDR3 loop reads CASTGGAGTDTQYF. The CDR3 DNA reads TGCGCCAGTACAGGGGGCGCCGGCACAGATACGCAGTATTTT.

This clonotype was observed many times. The V gene is TRBV5-4, the J gene TRBJ1-1; possibly TRBD1 for D (6 bases). The V end was cut by 2 bases, the J end by 6 bases, with 26 bases between. This CDR3 has 18 amino acids. From germline, CDR1 is SGHNT and CDR2 YYREEE (reference sequence). The CDR3 protein is CASSFGTWGQGRSPEAFF. As DNA, the CDR3 is TGTGCCAGCAGCTTCGGAACCTGGGGGCAGGGACGGTCACCTGAAGCTTTCTTT.

This clonotype appeared many times. The rearrangement uses TRBV20-1 and TRBJ2-5, with a weak D call TRBD2 (6 bases). Germline CDR1 is DFQATT and CDR2 is SNEGSKA (reference sequence). The V gene lost 2 bases and the J gene lost 2 bases, with 12 bases spanning the gap. The CDR3 runs to 14 residues. CDR3 loop: CSARHPGLQETQYF. The CDR3 region has the DNA TGCAGTGCTAGACATCCGGGACTTCAAGAGACCCAGTACTTC.

Many counts were recorded for this clonotype. The J gene is TRBJ2-6, the V gene TRBV5-5; a possible D gene is TRBD2 (5 bases). The CDR3 is 16 amino acids. Per the germline V gene, CDR1 is SGHKS and CDR2 is YYEKEE (reference sequence). V gave up 0 bases and J gave up 4 bases, with 11 bases separating them. DNA of the CDR3: TGTGCCAGCAGCTTGGGCACCGGGGTAGGGGCCAACGTCCTGACTTTC. It encodes CASSLGTGVGANVLTF.

This clonotype was detected ten times or more. The chain combines TRBV5-5 with TRBJ1-2, with D possibly TRBD1 on 5 matching bases. The CDR3 has 16 amino acids. The germline CDR1 and CDR2 sequences are SGHKS and YYEKEE (reference sequence). V was trimmed by 2 bases and J by 4 bases, leaving 18 bases between them. The CDR3 spells CASSLGTTSSAYGYTF. CDR3 nucleotide sequence: TGTGCCAGCAGCTTAGGGACGACCTCAAGCGCCTATGGCTACACCTTC.

The chain uses TRBV10-1 and TRBJ1-2; D not resolved. The CDR3 has 15 residues. Trimming removed 4 bases at V and 4 bases at J, with 16 bases between. From germline, CDR1 is WNHNN and CDR2 SYGVQD (reference sequence). As DNA, the CDR3 is TGCGCCAGCAGTGTAAGCGGCAGCTGTGGCTATGGCTACACCTTC. Residues: CASSVSGSCGYGYTF.

The V call is TRBV20-1, the J call TRBJ2-1; 14 bases match TRBD2. This CDR3 comprises 15 residues. Germline V CDR1 and CDR2: DFQATT, SNEGSKA (reference sequence). The trim removed 5 bases at V and 5 bases at J, leaving 5 bases unmatched. CDR3 sequence reads: CSARTGLAGDNEQFF. DNA of the CDR3: TGCAGTGCTCGAACGGGACTAGCGGGGGACAATGAGCAGTTCTTC.

This clonotype was picked up many times. The rearrangement joins TRBV29-1 to TRBJ2-2, with D possibly matching TRBD1 (6 bases). The V end was cut by 6 bases, the J end by 4 bases, with 9 bases between. This CDR3 spans 12 amino acids. Germline CDR1 reads SQVTM; CDR2 reads ANQGSEA. CDR3 sequence reads: CSVMTGTGELFF. The CDR3 DNA is TGCAGCGTAATGACAGGCACCGGGGAGCTGTTTTTT.

The table lists this clonotype with a few counts. The rearrangement links TRBV6-6 to TRBJ1-1; possibly TRBD1 for D (5 bases). The V gene lost 0 bases and the J gene lost 0 bases, with 8 bases spanning the gap. Germline V gives CDR1 MNHNY, CDR2 SVGAGI (reference sequence). The CDR3 has 15 amino acids. The CDR3 DNA reads TGTGCCAGCAGTTACTCGCGGACACTGAACACTGAAGCTTTCTTT. Protein: CASSYSRTLNTEAFF.

The chain couples TRBV6-5 to TRBJ1-1, with 7 positions matching TRBD1. V was clipped by 4 bases and J by 5 bases; unmatched bases: 7. There are 14 residues in the CDR3. Germline V CDR1 and CDR2: MNHEY, SVGAGI. Here the CDR3 reads CASSFRQGGTEAFF. In DNA form, the CDR3 reads TGTGCCAGCAGTTTTCGACAGGGAGGAACTGAAGCTTTCTTT.